This T cell receptor (beta chain) derives from a study of early T cells in non-severe SARS-CoV-2 infection. General study points: VDJdb matching favored anti-spike CD8 responses, missing private and CD4 specificities.

Attachment of unique molecular identifiers was made to individual cDNA molecules. TCRdb reprocessed the 5' RACE reads via MiXCR and lists one record per CDR3 protein. This table holds 25,000 to 30,000 distinct CDR3 sequences, 4% to 5.5% found once. With V trimmed by 7 bases and J by 2 bases, 8 bases remained unmatched. The CDR3 is 14 amino acids. Ten or more counts support this clonotype. Antigen specificity is unknown. The receptor's source is an adult who was a healthcare worker with PCR-confirmed SARS-CoV-2 infection or an uninfected control (not recorded which). The chain uses TRBV12-3 or TRBV12-4 and TRBJ2-7, with 7 bases lining up with TRBD1. Material for sequencing was whole blood. This CDR3 reads CASTQQGTTYEQYF. CDR3 bases: TGTGCCAGCACCCAACAGGGGACAACCTACGAGCAGTACTTC.